Listed below are T cell receptor beta chains from one sample, sequenced in a study of blood T cell repertoires in COVID-19. The table came from immunoSEQ multiplex PCR; TCRdb's copy has only in-frame clones and leaves some out. The sample has under 200,000 clones, about 85% seen once; the top ten hold 4.5% to 5%. The sequenced sample consisted of peripheral blood. The receptors come from a woman of 80 years or more with acute or convalescent COVID-19. Each CDR3 is given with its conserved first and last residue. The D gene is left open where the match is weak. Size is stated for part of the rows, as once, few or many counts, or as a class when the clone is expanded.

>TRBV2|18|many|TRBJ2-1|TRBD1
TGTGCCAGCAGTGACACGGACAGGTTCGATAGCTCCTACAATGAGCAGTTCTTC
CASSDTDRFDSSYNEQFF
>TRBV7-9|16|-|TRBJ2-1|-
TGTGCCAGCAGCTCCTGGCGCTTGGGGGCTAACAATGAGCAGTTCTTC
CASSSWRLGANNEQFF
>TRBV6-5|13|-|TRBJ1-2|-
TGTGCCAGCAGTTTCGACAGAGCCTATGGCTACACCTTC
CASSFDRAYGYTF
>TRBV7-8|15|-|TRBJ1-5|-
TGTGCCAGCAGCTTAGGGGCCTTCGGGAACCAGCCCCAGCATTTT
CASSLGAFGNQPQHF
>TRBV7-9|12|few|TRBJ1-2|-
TGTGCCAGCAGCTCAGTGAACTATGGCTACACCTTC
CASSSVNYGYTF
>TRBV18|12|few|TRBJ2-3|-
TGTGCCAGCTCGCTTACAGGGGATACGCAGTATTTT
CASSLTGDTQYF
>TRBV4-1|14|few|TRBJ2-7|TRBD1
TGCGCCAGCAGCCCGGGACAGGGGATTTACGAGCAGTACTTC
CASSPGQGIYEQYF
>TRBV6-5|12|-|TRBJ2-7|-
TGTGCCAGCAGTTCCTACTCCTACGAGCAGTACTTC
CASSSYSYEQYF
>TRBV12-3/TRBV12-4|13|-|TRBJ1-2|TRBD1
TGTGCCAGCAGCCGGGACAGGCCTATAGTCTACACCTTC
CASSRDRPIVYTF
>TRBV7-3|16|-|TRBJ2-3|-
TGTGCCAGCAGCCCTAGGCCAGGGTCCACCACAGATACGCAGTATTTT
CASSPRPGSTTDTQYF
>TRBV5-4|15|-|TRBJ2-3|-
TGTGCCAGCAGCTCCCAGGCGTCTAGCACAGATACGCAGTATTTT
CASSSQASSTDTQYF
>TRBV5-1|16|-|TRBJ2-5|TRBD2
TGCGCCAGCAGCCCCAACCTAGCGGGAGGAGGGGAGACCCAGTACTTC
CASSPNLAGGGETQYF
>TRBV3-1/TRBV3-2|14|-|TRBJ1-2|TRBD1
TGTGCCAGCAGCCCTCTCGCGGACAGGGTCGGCTACACCTTC
CASSPLADRVGYTF
>TRBV30|12|-|TRBJ1-4|-
TGTGCCTGGAGTTTTGTCGGTGAAGAACTGTTTTTT
CAWSFVGEELFF
>TRBV7-2|14|-|TRBJ2-7|-
TGTGCCAGCAGCTTAGGGCAGGGAATACACGAGCAGTACTTC
CASSLGQGIHEQYF
>TRBV7-9|13|-|TRBJ1-6|-
TGTGCCAGCAGCCTAACCACCAATTCACCCCTCCACTTT
CASSLTTNSPLHF
>TRBV5-1|14|-|TRBJ2-7|-
TGCGCCAGCAGCTTGGGTCAGGGAACCCCCGAGCAGTACTTC
CASSLGQGTPEQYF
>TRBV11-2|15|-|TRBJ2-3|TRBD2
TGTGCCAGCAGCTTTACTAGCGCCTACACAGATACGCAGTATTTT
CASSFTSAYTDTQYF
>TRBV27|14|-|TRBJ1-5|-
TGTGCCAGCAGTTCCAACAGGCTCAATCAGCCCCAGCATTTT
CASSSNRLNQPQHF
>TRBV29-1|16|few|TRBJ2-1|TRBD2
TGCAGCACCCTAATGAGGGCTAGCGGGACCTACAATGAGCAGTTCTTC
CSTLMRASGTYNEQFF
>TRBV18|13|-|TRBJ1-1|-
TGTGCCAGCTCGCGCGAGGCCAAATCTGAAGCTTTCTTT
CASSREAKSEAFF
>TRBV18|15|-|TRBJ2-7|TRBD1
TGTGCCAGCTCACCACCGGCAGGGGGCCCGAACGAGCAGTACTTC
CASSPPAGGPNEQYF
>TRBV14|13|-|TRBJ1-1|-
TGTGCCAGCAGCCAAGATCGGAGCACTGAAGCTTTCTTT
CASSQDRSTEAFF
>TRBV9|15|-|TRBJ2-7|-
TGTGCCAGCAGCTTCTCAGCGGGCCCGAGGTACGAGCAGTACTTC
CASSFSAGPRYEQYF
>TRBV27|13|-|TRBJ2-7|-
TGTGCCAGCAGTTTTGGTACAGGCTACGAGCAGTACTTC
CASSFGTGYEQYF
>TRBV28|15|-|TRBJ1-2|TRBD1
TGTGCCAGCAGTTTATCAGGGGGCGCGGGATATGGCTACACCTTC
CASSLSGGAGYGYTF
>TRBV10-3|15|-|TRBJ1-1|TRBD1
TGTGCCATCAAGCAGACAGGGGGCCGGGACACTGAAGCTTTCTTT
CAIKQTGGRDTEAFF
>TRBV3-1/TRBV3-2|14|-|TRBJ2-3|-
TGTGCCAGCAGTCGAGAGGGCGGCACAGATACGCAGTATTTT
CASSREGGTDTQYF
>TRBV5-1|16|-|TRBJ2-3|TRBD2
TGCGCCAGCAGCTTGGGTGGGACTATGTTCGCAGATACGCAGTATTTT
CASSLGGTMFADTQYF
>TRBV19|15|-|TRBJ2-5|TRBD1
TGTGCCAGTAGTTATGTGGGACAGCTACAAGAGACCCAGTACTTC
CASSYVGQLQETQYF
>TRBV3-1/TRBV3-2|14|-|TRBJ2-7|-
TGTGCCAGCAGCCAGGCGGGACCGGGAGCGACACAGTACTTC
CASSQAGPGATQYF
>TRBV6-5|15|once|TRBJ1-3|TRBD1
TGTGCCAGCAGCTATTACAGGGGGCAAGGAAACACCATATATTTT
CASSYYRGQGNTIYF
>TRBV5-1|18|-|TRBJ2-6|TRBD2
TGCGCCAGCAGCTCCGGGGGGTTCGGACTTACTGGGGCCAACGTCCTGACTTTC
CASSSGGFGLTGANVLTF
>TRBV18|16|-|TRBJ2-1|-
TGTGCCAGCTCAGCGGACGGACTAAGCTCCTACAATGAGCAGTTCTTC
CASSADGLSSYNEQFF
>TRBV9|13|-|TRBJ1-1|-
TGTGCCAGCAGCGGGCACCTGAACACTGAAGCTTTCTTT
CASSGHLNTEAFF
>TRBV5-1|15|-|TRBJ2-5|-
TGCGCCAGCAGCTTGGCCCCGGTGGGAGCGGCGACCCAGTACTTC
CASSLAPVGAATQYF
>TRBV27|18|-|TRBJ2-7|TRBD2
TGTGCCAGCAGTAACCCGGGACTAGCGGGAGGGCTGGGGGGAGAGCAGTACTTC
CASSNPGLAGGLGGEQYF
>TRBV6-2/TRBV6-3|15|-|TRBJ1-1|TRBD1
TGTGCCAGCAGTTCTTGGGGACAGGGACGATCTGAAGCTTTCTTT
CASSSWGQGRSEAFF
>TRBV9|14|-|TRBJ2-3|-
TGTGCCAGCAGCGTAGGAGGGGGATCAGATACGCAGTATTTT
CASSVGGGSDTQYF
>TRBV24-1|13|-|TRBJ2-5|TRBD2
TGTGCCACCAGTCTAGCGGGAGGGGAGACCCAGTACTTC
CATSLAGGETQYF
>TRBV29-1|14|-|TRBJ1-3|TRBD1
TGCAGCGTAGAGGAGGGGGCGAGAGGAAACACCATATATTTT
CSVEEGARGNTIYF
>TRBV6-1|15|-|TRBJ2-7|-
TGTGCCAGCAGGGAAGGTGGGGCGGTCTTATACGAGCAGTACTTC
CASREGGAVLYEQYF
>TRBV20-1|11|-|TRBJ2-1|-
TGCAGTGCCATAGACTACAATGAGCAGTTCTTC
CSAIDYNEQFF
>TRBV4-3|17|-|TRBJ1-1|TRBD1
TGCGCCAGCAGCCAGGGGGGGGGAGGACAGGGATCGACTGAAGCTTTCTTT
CASSQGGGGQGSTEAFF
>TRBV27|14|-|TRBJ1-4|-
TGTGCCAGCAGTCCTTCAGGGTTCGTGGAAAAACTGTTTTTT
CASSPSGFVEKLFF
>TRBV2|13|-|TRBJ1-2|-
TGTGCCAGCAGGACCGGGAGTCGGGCTGGCTACACCTTC
CASRTGSRAGYTF
>TRBV7-9|15|-|TRBJ1-2|-
TGTGCCAGCAGCCATTACAGGGCTCTCAACTATGGCTACACCTTC
CASSHYRALNYGYTF
>TRBV29-1|13|-|TRBJ1-1|-
TGCAGCGTTGTCCAGGGGACGGACACTGAAGCTTTCTTT
CSVVQGTDTEAFF
>TRBV4-3|15|-|TRBJ2-4|-
TGCGCCAGCAGCCAAGATCTCTCCGGAGGGGTCATTCAGTACTTC
CASSQDLSGGVIQYF
>TRBV18|13|-|TRBJ1-6|TRBD1
TGTGCCAGCTCAGCGACAGGGGATCCACCCCTCCACTTT
CASSATGDPPLHF
>TRBV7-2|15|-|TRBJ2-4|TRBD2
TGTGCCAGCAGCATTGCGCGGGAGGGGAAAAACATTCAGTACTTC
CASSIAREGKNIQYF